These 14 T cell receptor beta chains were all obtained from the same sample, sequenced in a study of early T cells in non-severe SARS-CoV-2 infection. TCRdb redid the calling of the 5' RACE reads with MiXCR, one entry per CDR3 protein. The table lists around 30,000 distinct CDR3 sequences, around 9% of them singletons, with 13% in the top ten. Material for sequencing was whole blood. These receptors all come from an adult who was a healthcare worker with PCR-confirmed SARS-CoV-2 infection or an uninfected control (not recorded which).

The sample holds many counts of this clonotype. V usage is TRBV12-3 or TRBV12-4 and J usage is TRBJ2-7; D call uncertain. The CDR3 consists of 11 residues. The V gene lost 8 bases and the J gene lost 4 bases, with 9 bases spanning the gap. CDR3 DNA sequence: TGTGCCAGCTTAAAGGGATACGAGCAGTACTTC. It codes for CASLKGYEQYF.

This clonotype was seen at least ten times. The V gene is TRBV19, the J gene TRBJ2-3; 7 bases map to TRBD2. CDR3 length: 16 residues. Germline CDR1 is LNHDA and CDR2 is SQIVND (reference sequence). V was pared by 7 bases and J by 0 bases, with 10 bases of the junction left unmatched. The CDR3 is CASKGLSGVSTDTQYF. DNA of the CDR3: TGTGCCAGTAAGGGATTGAGCGGGGTCAGCACAGATACGCAGTATTTT. Supplemented by reference TRBV19 and TRBJ2-3, the full variable domain reads DGGITQSPKYLFRKEGQNVTLSCEQNLNHDAMYWYRQDPGQGLRLIYYSQIVNDFQKGDIAEGYSVSREKKESFPLTVTSAQKNPTAFYLCASKGLSGVSTDTQYFGPGTRLTVL.

The chain employs TRBV19 and TRBJ2-7; 10 bases line up with TRBD1. Germline CDR1 LNHDA, CDR2 SQIVND (reference sequence). The length of the CDR3 is 15 residues. V dropped 3 bases and J dropped 6; count of bases not matched to a gene: 8. The CDR3 spells CASSIVDRGLGEQYF. The CDR3 bases are TGTGCCAGTAGTATCGTGGACAGGGGGTTGGGCGAGCAGTACTTC.

The V gene is TRBV27, the J gene TRBJ1-6; D is possibly TRBD1 (6 bases). Trimming removed 3 bases from V and 8 bases from J, with 14 bases in between. The V gene's germline CDR1 is MNHEY and CDR2 SMNVEV (reference sequence). The CDR3 covers 15 residues. The CDR3: CASSFQGPSYSPLHF. In nucleotides, the CDR3 is TGTGCCAGCAGTTTTCAGGGGCCTTCGTATTCACCCCTCCACTTT.

This clonotype was counted a few times. This rearrangement joins TRBV6-4 to TRBJ1-6; D is unclear. The CDR3 totals 17 residues. CDR1 and CDR2 (germline): MRHNA, SNTAGT. Trimming removed 3 bases at V and 8 bases at J, with 20 bases between. CDR3 sequence (DNA): TGTGCCAGCAGTGAGCCCCCCGGAGACGTGGCTCATTCACCCCTCCACTTT. This encodes CASSEPPGDVAHSPLHF.

At least ten counts were recorded for this clonotype. The chain employs TRBV27 and TRBJ2-2; possible D gene TRBD1, 5 bases. V shed 6 bases and J shed 0 bases, with 14 bases lying between them. Germline CDR1 and CDR2: MNHEY and SMNVEV (reference sequence). The CDR3 covers 16 residues. The DNA for the CDR3 is TGTGCCAGCAGCGGACAAGGCCCTCCGAACACCGGGGAGCTGTTTTTT. It translates to CASSGQGPPNTGELFF.

This clonotype appeared a few times. This rearrangement joins TRBV6-6 to TRBJ2-4; weak D call: TRBD1 (6 bases). CDR1 is MNHNY, CDR2 SVGAGI, per germline (reference sequence). The CDR3 is 15 residues long. The V end was cut by 3 bases, the J end by 8 bases, with 17 bases between. The CDR3 bases are TGTGCCAGCAGTTATCGGCAGGGGCGCAGGTACATTCAGTACTTC. Protein sequence: CASSYRQGRRYIQYF.

This clonotype has at least ten counts. The chain uses TRBV29-1 and TRBJ2-1, with 10 bases that match TRBD2. Germline CDR1 reads SQVTM; CDR2 reads ANQGSEA. This CDR3 contains 16 residues. Trimming at V came to 5 bases and at J to 3 bases, leaving 10 bases not matched to a gene. CDR3 nucleotide sequence: TGCAGCGTTTCCCCTAGCGGGGGCACCCTCTACAATGAGCAGTTCTTC. Its translation: CSVSPSGGTLYNEQFF.

This clonotype was observed many times. The chain uses TRBV4-3 and TRBJ2-7; TRBD2 matches at 13 bases. Germline CDR1 LGHNA, CDR2 YSLEER. CDR3 length equals 18 residues. J was trimmed by 1 base and V by 0 bases; bases with no gene match: 6. The CDR3 reads CASSQELVGLAGSYEQYF. The CDR3 region has the DNA TGCGCCAGCAGCCAAGAGCTTGTGGGACTAGCGGGATCCTACGAGCAGTACTTC.

This clonotype was found a few times. V gene TRBV20-1 combines with J gene TRBJ1-5, with D possibly matching TRBD1 (5 bases). This CDR3 has 14 amino acids. V lost 5 bases to trimming and J lost 7 bases, with 18 bases between them. Germline CDR1 DFQATT, CDR2 SNEGSKA (reference sequence). This CDR3 reads CSARGNSAGQPQHF. For the CDR3, the DNA is TGCAGTGCTCGGGGGAACTCGGCGGGGCAGCCCCAGCATTTT.

This clonotype was seen repeatedly, ten times or more. This chain uses TRBV27 with TRBJ2-6; D gene uncertain. V lost 2 bases and J 0 bases, leaving 5 bases between the germline ends. CDR3 length equals 15 residues. Germline assignment: CDR1 MNHEY and CDR2 SMNVEV (reference sequence). CDR3 in DNA: TGTGCCAGCAGTTTAAGTATCTCTGGGGCCAACGTCCTGACTTTC. It encodes CASSLSISGANVLTF. Drawing the rest from reference TRBV27 and TRBJ2-6, the complete variable domain is EAQVTQNPRYLITVTGKKLTVTCSQNMNHEYMSWYRQDPGLGLRQIYYSMNVEVTDKGDVPEGYKVSRKEKRNFPLILESPSPNQTSLYFCASSLSISGANVLTFGAGSRLTVL.

The sample holds many counts of this clonotype. This chain uses TRBV6-2 or TRBV6-3 with TRBJ2-7, with no clear D. The germline V gene has CDR1 MNHEY and CDR2 SVGEGT. V lost 11 bases and J 5 bases, leaving 13 bases between the germline ends. There are 11 residues in the CDR3. The CDR3 DNA reads as TGTGCCTGCCACTCAGGTAACGAGCAGTACTTC. It codes for CACHSGNEQYF.

This clonotype was observed many times. The chain has TRBV7-2 and TRBJ2-5; TRBD2 agrees at 11 bases. The trim removed 6 bases at V and 7 bases at J, leaving 13 bases unmatched. The CDR3 contains 16 residues. CDR1 is SGHTA, CDR2 FQGNSA, per germline. The CDR3 region is CASSRSGGANLGTQYF. The CDR3 DNA reads TGTGCCAGCAGTCGTAGCGGGGGGGCCAATCTTGGGACCCAGTACTTC. The full variable domain, with the rest looked up from reference TRBV7-2 and TRBJ2-5, is GAGVSQSPSNKVTEKGKDVELRCDPISGHTALYWYRQSLGQGLEFLIYFQGNSAPDKSGLPSDRFSAERTGGSVSTLTIQRTQQEDSAVYLCASSRSGGANLGTQYFGPGTRLLVL.

Worth noting for this clonotype: The limits of the CDR3 on the DNA are not certain, so only TCRdb's listed CDR3 is given. The chain employs TRBV4-1 and TRBJ2-2. The CDR3 numbers 16 amino acids, ends counted. Germline CDR1 is MGHRA and CDR2 is YSYEKL. The CDR3 loop is CASSQAQLRTPGSCFF.